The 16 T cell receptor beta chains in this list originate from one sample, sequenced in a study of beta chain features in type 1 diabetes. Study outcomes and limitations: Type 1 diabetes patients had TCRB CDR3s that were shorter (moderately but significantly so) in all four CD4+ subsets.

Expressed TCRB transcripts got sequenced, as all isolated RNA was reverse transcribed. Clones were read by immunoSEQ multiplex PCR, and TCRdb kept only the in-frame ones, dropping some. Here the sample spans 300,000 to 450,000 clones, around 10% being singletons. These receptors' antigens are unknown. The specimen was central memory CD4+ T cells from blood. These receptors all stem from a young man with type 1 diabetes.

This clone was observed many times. The CDR3 DNA sequence: TGTGCCAGCAGCCCCCGGGCCGCTGCGGCCTCCAATGAGCAGTTCTTC. Residues: CASSPRAAAASNEQFF. This chain uses TRBV7-8 with TRBJ2-1, with D hard to call. The CDR3 length is 16 residues. The germline V gene encodes CDR1 SGHVS and CDR2 FQNEAQ. Trimming stripped 5 bases from V and 6 bases from J, with 20 bases between. The full variable domain, completed using reference TRBV7-8 and TRBJ2-1, is GAGVSQSPRYKVAKRGQDVALRCDPISGHVSLFWYQQALGQGPEFLTYFQNEAQLDKSGLPSDRFFAERPEGSVSTLKIQRTQQEDSAVYLCASSPRAAAASNEQFFGPGTRLTVL.

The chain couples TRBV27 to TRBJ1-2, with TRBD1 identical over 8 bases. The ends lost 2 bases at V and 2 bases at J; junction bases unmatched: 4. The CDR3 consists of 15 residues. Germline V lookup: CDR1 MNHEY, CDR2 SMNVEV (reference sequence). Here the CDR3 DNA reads TGTGCCAGCAGTTTACGCCGACAGGGGAACTATGGCTACACCTTC. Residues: CASSLRRQGNYGYTF.

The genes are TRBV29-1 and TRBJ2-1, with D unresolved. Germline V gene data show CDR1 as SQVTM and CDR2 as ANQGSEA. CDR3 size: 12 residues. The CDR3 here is CSSALVPNEQFF. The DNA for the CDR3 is TGCAGTTCGGCCCTTGTTCCGAATGAGCAGTTCTTC.

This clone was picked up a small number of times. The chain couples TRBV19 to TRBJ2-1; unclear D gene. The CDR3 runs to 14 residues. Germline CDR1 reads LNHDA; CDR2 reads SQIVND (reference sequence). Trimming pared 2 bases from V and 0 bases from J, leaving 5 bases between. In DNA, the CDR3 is TGTGCCAGTAGTATATACTTCTCCTACAATGAGCAGTTCTTC. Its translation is CASSIYFSYNEQFF.

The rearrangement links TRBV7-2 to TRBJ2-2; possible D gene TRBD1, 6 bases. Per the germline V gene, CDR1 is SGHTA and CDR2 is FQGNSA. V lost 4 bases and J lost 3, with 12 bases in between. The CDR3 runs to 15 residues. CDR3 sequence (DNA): TGTGCCAGCAGCTCAGGGGTTATGTACACCGGGGAGCTGTTTTTT. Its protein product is CASSSGVMYTGELFF.

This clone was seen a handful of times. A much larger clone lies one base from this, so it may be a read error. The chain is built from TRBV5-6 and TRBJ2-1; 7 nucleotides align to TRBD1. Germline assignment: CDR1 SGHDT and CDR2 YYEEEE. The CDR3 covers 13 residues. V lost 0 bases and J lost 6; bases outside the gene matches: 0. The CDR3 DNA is TGTGCCAGCAGCTTGGCAGGGGGCAATGAGCAGTTCTTC. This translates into CASSLAGGNEQFF.

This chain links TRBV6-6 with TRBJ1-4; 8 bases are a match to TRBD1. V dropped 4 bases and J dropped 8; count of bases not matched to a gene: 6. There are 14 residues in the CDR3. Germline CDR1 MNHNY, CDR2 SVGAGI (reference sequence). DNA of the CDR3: TGTGCCAGCAGTTCGTCGGGGACAGGCGAAAAACTGTTTTTT. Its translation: CASSSSGTGEKLFF.

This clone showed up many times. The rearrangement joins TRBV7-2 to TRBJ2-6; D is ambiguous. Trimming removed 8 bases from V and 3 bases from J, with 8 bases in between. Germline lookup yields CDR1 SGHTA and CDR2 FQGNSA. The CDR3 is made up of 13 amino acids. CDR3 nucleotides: TGTGCCAGCGGCTCTTATGGGGCCAACGTCCTGACTTTC. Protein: CASGSYGANVLTF.

The CDR3 coding sequence is TGTGCCAGCAGCACGGGACCGGCGAACACTGAAGCTTTCTTT. Translated: CASSTGPANTEAFF. The V gene is TRBV7-9, the J gene TRBJ1-1, with D perhaps matching TRBD1 (5 bases). V was cut by 5 bases and J by 1 base, with 11 bases left in between. CDR1 and CDR2 (germline): SEHNR, FQNEAQ (reference sequence). This CDR3 is built from 14 residues. Looking up the rest from reference TRBV7-9 and TRBJ1-1 gives the full variable domain: DTGVSQNPRHKITKRGQNVTFRCDPISEHNRLYWYRQTLGQGPEFLTYFQNEAQLEKSRLLSDRFSAERPKGSFSTLEIQRTEQGDSAMYLCASSTGPANTEAFFGQGTRLTVV.

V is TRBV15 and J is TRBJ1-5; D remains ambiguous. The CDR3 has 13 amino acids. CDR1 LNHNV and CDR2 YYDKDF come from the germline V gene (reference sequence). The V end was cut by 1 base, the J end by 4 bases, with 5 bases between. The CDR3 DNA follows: TGTGCCACCAGCAGAGCTTTTAATCAGCCCCAGCATTTT. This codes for CATSRAFNQPQHF.

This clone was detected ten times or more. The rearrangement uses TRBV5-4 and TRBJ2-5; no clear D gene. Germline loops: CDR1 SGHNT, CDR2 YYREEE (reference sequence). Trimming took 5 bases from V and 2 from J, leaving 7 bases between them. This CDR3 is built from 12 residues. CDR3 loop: CASRTGQETQYF. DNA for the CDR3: TGTGCCAGCAGAACTGGACAAGAGACCCAGTACTTC.

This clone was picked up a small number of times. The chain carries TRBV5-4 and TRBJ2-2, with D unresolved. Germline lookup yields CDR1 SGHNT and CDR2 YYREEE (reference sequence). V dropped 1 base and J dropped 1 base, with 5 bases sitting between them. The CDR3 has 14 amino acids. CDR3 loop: CASSLSRNTGELFF. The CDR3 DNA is TGTGCCAGCAGCTTGAGTCGGAACACCGGGGAGCTGTTTTTT.

CDR3 protein: CASSGTSGQETQYF. CDR3 coding DNA: TGTGCCTCTTCCGGGACTAGCGGACAAGAGACCCAGTACTTC. The gene calls are TRBV30 and TRBJ2-5, with 11 bases fitting TRBD2. Losses at the gene ends were 7 bases for V and 2 bases for J; bases not matched to a gene: 6. The CDR3 sequence is 14 residues long. CDR1 GTSNPN and CDR2 SVGIG come from the germline V gene (reference sequence).

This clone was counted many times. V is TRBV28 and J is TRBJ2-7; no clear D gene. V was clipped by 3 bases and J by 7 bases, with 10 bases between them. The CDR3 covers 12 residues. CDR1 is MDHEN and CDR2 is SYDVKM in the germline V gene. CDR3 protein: CASSFLAREQYF. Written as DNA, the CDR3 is TGTGCCAGCAGTTTTTTGGCCAGGGAGCAGTACTTC.

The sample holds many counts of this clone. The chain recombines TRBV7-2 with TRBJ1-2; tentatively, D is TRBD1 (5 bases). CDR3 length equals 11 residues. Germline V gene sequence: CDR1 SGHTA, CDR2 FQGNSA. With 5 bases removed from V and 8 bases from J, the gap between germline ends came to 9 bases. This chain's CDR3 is CASSPGVGYTF. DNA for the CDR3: TGTGCCAGCAGCCCGGGGGTCGGCTACACCTTC. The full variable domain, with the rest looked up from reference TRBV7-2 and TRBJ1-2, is GAGVSQSPSNKVTEKGKDVELRCDPISGHTALYWYRQSLGQGLEFLIYFQGNSAPDKSGLPSDRFSAERTGGSVSTLTIQRTQQEDSAVYLCASSPGVGYTFGSGTRLTVV.

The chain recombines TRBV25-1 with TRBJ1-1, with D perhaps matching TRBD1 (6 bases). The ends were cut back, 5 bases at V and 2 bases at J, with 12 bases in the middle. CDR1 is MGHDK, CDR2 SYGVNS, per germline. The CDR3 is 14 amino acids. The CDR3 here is CASSSRGGNTEAFF. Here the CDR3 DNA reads TGTGCCAGCAGTTCCCGGGGGGGCAACACTGAAGCTTTCTTT.